This passage covers 6 T cell receptor beta chains from one sample sequenced in a study of Tregs in tolerant kidney transplant recipients (dated by TCRdb to between 2018 and 2021). The sample's time point label, in plain terms: blood sample drawn before combined kidney and bone marrow transplant. The protocol used for the library was the immunoSEQ multiplex PCR assay. The immuneACCESS repertoire file appears here via TCRdb, limited to in-frame rearrangements. These files lack a portion of the clones; in checked studies, under half of the deficit traces to unresolved V genes, and the cause of the others is not known. Counted in this sample were about 15,000 clones; 80% of them appeared once. The top ten clones comprise more than 1.5% of the sample. The input for sequencing was Tregs from blood, taken before the transplant. These TCRs come from a human donor who received a combined kidney and bone marrow transplant.

In its sample, this clone was seen once. This rearrangement joins TRBV7-9 to TRBJ2-1; D gene ambiguous. Germline V CDR1 and CDR2: SEHNR, FQNEAQ (reference sequence). V lost 4 bases to trimming and J lost 5 bases, with 18 bases between them. The CDR3 has 16 amino acids. This CDR3 reads CASSSGARWIDNEQFF. Here the CDR3 DNA reads TGTGCCAGCAGCTCAGGCGCACGATGGATCGACAATGAGCAGTTCTTC.

The chain links TRBV11-2 to TRBJ2-7; tentatively, D is TRBD2 (7 bases). The CDR3 spans 17 residues. The V gene's germline CDR1 is SGHAT and CDR2 FQNNGV. V shed 0 bases and J shed 2 bases, with 17 bases lying between them. In DNA, the CDR3 is TGTGCCAGCAGCTTAGAGGAGGGGGGAGGGTGGACCTACGAGCAGTACTTC. It is translated as CASSLEEGGGWTYEQYF.

This chain links TRBV9 with TRBJ2-2; TRBD2 is a possible D gene (6 bases). The CDR3 contains 18 residues. Germline-derived CDR1 and CDR2 are SGDLS and YYNGEE. Trimming took 0 bases from V and 6 from J, leaving 21 bases between them. CDR3 loop: CASSVAFSGSGGAGELFF. The CDR3 DNA reads TGTGCCAGCAGCGTAGCGTTTTCCGGGTCCGGAGGGGCCGGGGAGCTGTTTTTT.

The chain recombines TRBV11-2 with TRBJ1-2; possible D gene TRBD1, 5 bases. Germline V gene data show CDR1 as SGHAT and CDR2 as FQNNGV. Trimming took 2 bases from V and 8 from J, leaving 12 bases between them. This CDR3 contains 13 residues. CDR3 in DNA: TGTGCCAGCAGCTTACGGCAGGGCGGAGGCTACACCTTC. It translates to CASSLRQGGGYTF.

This chain uses TRBV11-2 with TRBJ2-1; possibly TRBD1 for D (5 bases). Germline V lookup: CDR1 SGHAT, CDR2 FQNNGV. The germline V and J ends were trimmed by 3 bases and 9 bases, with 6 bases remaining between them. The CDR3 covers 11 residues. The CDR3 nucleotides read TGTGCCAGCAGCTTGACAGCTGAGCAGTTCTTC. This sequence encodes CASSLTAEQFF. Supplemented by reference TRBV11-2 and TRBJ2-1, the full variable domain reads EAGVAQSPRYKIIEKRQSVAFWCNPISGHATLYWYQQILGQGPKLLIQFQNNGVVDDSQLPKDRFSAERLKGVDSTLKIQPAKLEDSAVYLCASSLTAEQFFGPGTRLTVL.

This rearrangement joins TRBV28 to TRBJ2-2, with 13 positions matching TRBD2. Germline values: CDR1 MDHEN, CDR2 SYDVKM. The trim removed 5 bases at V and 5 bases at J, leaving 20 bases unmatched. The CDR3 contains 21 residues. The CDR3 DNA reads TGTGCCAGCAGTCCCAATACAGGGTACCTTACTAGCGGGAGGGCAACCGGGGAGCTGTTTTTT. Translating it yields CASSPNTGYLTSGRATGELFF.